These 31 T cell receptor beta chains originate from one sample sequenced in a study of blood T cell repertoires in COVID-19. Only in-frame clones appear in the TCRdb table, and some are missing; sequencing was by immunoSEQ multiplex PCR. The data show about 34,000 clones, roughly 80% seen once. Source material: peripheral blood. The receptors stem from a woman in her 70s with acute or convalescent COVID-19.

The rearrangement links TRBV2 to TRBJ2-7; maybe TRBD2 (6 bases). There are 12 residues in the CDR3. V shed 5 bases and J shed 4 bases, with 9 bases lying between them. Germline lookup yields CDR1 SNHLY and CDR2 FYNNEI. CDR3 bases: TGTGCCAGCAGTCGGACTAAGTACGAGCAGTACTTC. This codes for CASSRTKYEQYF. Using reference TRBV2 and TRBJ2-7 for the parts outside the CDR3, the full variable domain is EPEVTQTPSHQVTQMGQEVILRCVPISNHLYFYWYRQILGQKVEFLVSFYNNEISEKSEIFDDQFSVERPDGSNFTLKIRSTKLEDSAMYFCASSRTKYEQYFGPGTRLTVT.

The chain joins TRBV19 to TRBJ2-2; D might be TRBD1 (6 bases). Between the trimmed V and J ends, which lost 1 base and 6 bases, there was a span of 15 bases. CDR1 and CDR2 from the germline V gene are LNHDA and SQIVND (reference sequence). The CDR3 covers 16 residues. The CDR3: CASSIGGGLFAGELFF. CDR3 sequence (DNA): TGTGCCAGTAGTATAGGAGGGGGTTTGTTTGCCGGGGAGCTGTTTTTT.

The rearrangement joins TRBV2 to TRBJ2-3; 12 nucleotides align to TRBD2. The CDR3 contains 15 residues. Germline CDR1 is SNHLY and CDR2 is FYNNEI. The V and J ends lost 8 bases and 1 base, in that order; junction bases with no gene match: 4. DNA for the CDR3: TGTGCCAGCGCTCGACTAGCGGGGGGCACAGATACGCAGTATTTT. Translated, it gives CASARLAGGTDTQYF. The full variable domain, in which reference TRBV2 and TRBJ2-3 provide the parts outside the CDR3, is EPEVTQTPSHQVTQMGQEVILRCVPISNHLYFYWYRQILGQKVEFLVSFYNNEISEKSEIFDDQFSVERPDGSNFTLKIRSTKLEDSAMYFCASARLAGGTDTQYFGPGTRLTVL.

This clone was recorded only once. The chain joins TRBV19 to TRBJ2-1; D call uncertain. Germline-derived CDR1 and CDR2 are LNHDA and SQIVND (reference sequence). The CDR3 is made up of 14 amino acids. V lost 5 bases to trimming and J lost 8 bases, with 16 bases between them. The CDR3 reads CASSPNEALHEQFF. For the CDR3, the DNA is TGTGCCAGTAGTCCAAATGAGGCCCTCCATGAGCAGTTCTTC.

This chain uses TRBV19 with TRBJ2-3; 8 positions match TRBD2. V lost 4 bases, J lost 9 bases, and 6 bases stayed unmatched. Germline CDR1 and CDR2: LNHDA and SQIVND (reference sequence). The CDR3 covers 13 residues. This CDR3 reads CASSRAGVETQYF. The CDR3, as DNA: TGTGCCAGTAGTAGAGCGGGGGTGGAAACGCAGTATTTT.

This rearrangement joins TRBV19 to TRBJ2-1; D might be TRBD2 (5 bases). This CDR3 is 14 amino acids long. Trimming removed 6 bases at V and 0 bases at J, with 9 bases between. Germline V gene lookup returns CDR1 LNHDA and CDR2 SQIVND (reference sequence). The DNA for the CDR3 is TGTGCCAGTAGGGACTTGAGCTCCTACAATGAGCAGTTCTTC. As protein: CASRDLSSYNEQFF.

The chain is built from TRBV25-1 and TRBJ1-4, with D maybe TRBD1 (6 bases). V was trimmed by 0 bases and J by 4 bases, leaving 18 bases between them. This CDR3 region has 18 residues. Germline V CDR1 and CDR2: MGHDK, SYGVNS. This CDR3 reads CASSEYPQGSSGNEKLFF. DNA of the CDR3: TGTGCCAGCAGTGAATATCCTCAGGGGTCGAGTGGTAATGAAAAACTGTTTTTT.

This chain links TRBV12-3 or TRBV12-4 with TRBJ2-7; D gene uncertain. The ends were cut back, 7 bases at V and 7 bases at J, with 8 bases in the middle. The CDR3 is 10 residues long. CDR3 residues: CASMPEEQYF. In DNA form, the CDR3 reads TGTGCCAGCATGCCGGAGGAGCAGTACTTC.

This clone came up a few times. The J gene is TRBJ1-2, the V gene TRBV5-5; a weak D match, TRBD1 (6 bases). V lost 1 base, J lost 2 bases, and 9 bases lay in between. The CDR3 is made up of 14 amino acids. CDR1 SGHKS and CDR2 YYEKEE come from the germline V gene (reference sequence). This CDR3 is CASSLTGMNYGYTF. The CDR3 DNA is TGTGCCAGCAGCTTGACAGGGATGAACTATGGCTACACCTTC. Filled out from reference TRBV5-5 and TRBJ1-2, the complete variable domain reads DAGVTQSPTHLIKTRGQQVTLRCSPISGHKSVSWYQQVLGQGPQFIFQYYEKEERGRGNFPDRFSARQFPNYSSELNVNALLLGDSALYLCASSLTGMNYGYTFGSGTRLTVV.

This chain joins TRBV18 and TRBJ1-2; 7 bases agree with TRBD1. CDR3 length: 15 amino acids. Germline V lookup: CDR1 KGHSH, CDR2 LQKENI. J was trimmed by 3 bases and V by 3 bases; bases with no gene match: 7. The CDR3 spells CASSPPATGHYGYTF. In DNA, the CDR3 is TGTGCCAGCTCACCCCCGGCGACAGGGCACTATGGCTACACCTTC.

This chain links TRBV5-1 with TRBJ2-4; 8 bases map to TRBD1. Trimming took 5 bases from V and 6 from J; bases not matched to a gene: 7. CDR3 length: 14 amino acids. Germline V lookup: CDR1 SGHRS, CDR2 YFSETQ. This CDR3 is CASRRQTGGNIQYF. CDR3 sequence (DNA): TGCGCCAGCAGGCGACAAACAGGGGGAAACATTCAGTACTTC.

This clone is a singleton in its sample. V and J are TRBV15 and TRBJ2-7; 14 nucleotides line up with TRBD2. The CDR3 runs 20 residues. The V segment lost 0 bases and the J segment 1 base; nucleotides outside the gene matches: 11. CDR1 is LNHNV, CDR2 YYDKDF, per germline (reference sequence). CDR3 nucleotides: TGTGCCACCAGCAGAGATCCCCCGGGACTAGCGGGAGCGGGGTCCTACGAGCAGTACTTC. Encoded protein: CATSRDPPGLAGAGSYEQYF.

This chain joins TRBV5-1 and TRBJ2-1; TRBD1 agrees at 11 bases. Germline V gene data show CDR1 as SGHRS and CDR2 as YFSETQ. This CDR3 spans 14 amino acids. V gave up 4 bases and J gave up 10 bases; unmatched junction bases: 7. CDR3 sequence (DNA): TGCGCCAGCAGCCGGGACAGGGGGTTTGAGGAGCAGTTCTTC. It translates to CASSRDRGFEEQFF. Drawing the rest from reference TRBV5-1 and TRBJ2-1, the complete variable domain is KAGVTQTPRYLIKTRGQQVTLSCSPISGHRSVSWYQQTPGQGLQFLFEYFSETQRNKGNFPGRFSGRQFSNSRSEMNVSTLELGDSALYLCASSRDRGFEEQFFGPGTRLTVL.

This clone appeared many times. The chain links TRBV27 to TRBJ2-2; perhaps TRBD1 as D (6 bases). Germline CDR1 reads MNHEY; CDR2 reads SMNVEV (reference sequence). The CDR3 totals 15 residues. The V and J ends lost 9 bases and 2 bases respectively, with 16 bases between them. CDR3 region: CASPQGTSNTGELFF. The CDR3 DNA reads TGTGCCAGTCCACAGGGAACGTCAAACACCGGGGAGCTGTTTTTT.

The chain links TRBV6-5 to TRBJ1-2; D not resolved. The germline CDR1 and CDR2 sequences are MNHEY and SVGAGI. The V and J ends lost 8 bases and 4 bases respectively, with 14 bases between them. The CDR3 covers 13 residues. The CDR3 sequence: CASVQWEGYGYTF. As DNA, the CDR3 is TGTGCCAGCGTCCAATGGGAGGGCTATGGCTACACCTTC.

This chain uses TRBV10-3 with TRBJ1-6; 10 nucleotides align to TRBD1. The germline V gene encodes CDR1 ENHRY and CDR2 SYGVKD. V trimming: 0 bases; J trimming: 6 bases; junction bases outside the gene matches: 2. The CDR3 length is 16 residues. The CDR3 loop reads CAISESGTGVNSPLHF. CDR3 nucleotides: TGTGCCATCAGTGAGTCAGGGACAGGGGTTAATTCACCCCTCCACTTT.

This clone appeared once. The chain has TRBV15 and TRBJ2-7; perhaps TRBD2 as D (6 bases). The CDR3 is 16 amino acids. The germline V and J ends were trimmed by 0 bases and 1 base, with 13 bases remaining between them. Germline V gene data show CDR1 as LNHNV and CDR2 as YYDKDF (reference sequence). CDR3 region: CATSRERGTVSYEQYF. CDR3 nucleotides: TGTGCCACCAGCAGAGAACGGGGGACTGTTTCCTACGAGCAGTACTTC.

The rearrangement joins TRBV18 to TRBJ1-1; no definite D call. The length of the CDR3 is 16 residues. Deletions cut 0 bases from V and 1 base from J, with 12 bases between. Per germline, CDR1 KGHSH and CDR2 LQKENI. CDR3 residues: CASSPPGMETNTEAFF. The DNA of the CDR3 is TGTGCCAGCTCACCACCGGGCATGGAAACGAACACTGAAGCTTTCTTT.

CDR3 bases: TGTGCCAGCAGCTTGGAGGGCGCAGGGGATACGCAGTATTTT. Its translation is CASSLEGAGDTQYF. The V and J genes are TRBV5-6 and TRBJ2-3; TRBD1 might be the D (5 bases). The V gene lost 0 bases and the J gene lost 6 bases, with 11 bases spanning the gap. Germline assignment: CDR1 SGHDT and CDR2 YYEEEE. The CDR3 contains 14 residues.

This chain connects TRBV18 to TRBJ2-3; D might be TRBD2 (5 bases). The V gene lost 6 bases and the J gene lost 1 base, with 8 bases spanning the gap. The CDR3 covers 13 residues. Germline CDR1 and CDR2: KGHSH and LQKENI. This CDR3 reads CASSRTGTDTQYF. The CDR3 nucleotides read TGTGCCAGCTCCCGGACTGGCACAGATACGCAGTATTTT.

The CDR3 here is CASSLALLAGQETQYF. CDR3 DNA: TGTGCCAGCAGCTTAGCGCTCCTAGCGGGGCAAGAGACCCAGTACTTC. The chain has TRBV7-2 and TRBJ2-5; 9 nucleotides agree with TRBD2. Germline V gene data show CDR1 as SGHTA and CDR2 as FQGNSA. This CDR3 has 16 residues. The trim removed 0 bases at V and 2 bases at J, leaving 4 bases unmatched.

V usage is TRBV5-1 and J usage is TRBJ2-3, with D unclear. Germline CDR1 is SGHRS and CDR2 is YFSETQ. V lost 0 bases and J 2 bases, leaving 7 bases between the germline ends. This CDR3 has 14 amino acids. The CDR3 loop is CASSLGLPTDTQYF. The DNA of the CDR3 is TGCGCCAGCAGCTTGGGACTTCCCACAGATACGCAGTATTTT.

This clone was detected only once. This chain links TRBV29-1 with TRBJ2-5, with 7 positions matching TRBD1. The V and J ends lost 6 bases and 5 bases, in that order; junction bases with no gene match: 6. The CDR3 extends over 12 amino acids. Germline-derived CDR1 and CDR2 are SQVTM and ANQGSEA. CDR3 sequence (DNA): TGCAGCGTCCACAGGGGCAGGGAGACCCAGTACTTC. This translates into CSVHRGRETQYF. The whole variable domain, remainder taken from reference TRBV29-1 and TRBJ2-5, is SAVISQKPSRDICQRGTSLTIQCQVDSQVTMMFWYRQQPGQSLTLIATANQGSEATYESGFVIDKFPISRPNLTFSTLTVSNMSPEDSSIYLCSVHRGRETQYFGPGTRLLVL.

The rearrangement links TRBV5-6 to TRBJ1-1, with 8 bases matching TRBD1. After removal of 3 bases from V and 4 bases from J, the junction contained 8 bases not matched to a gene. The CDR3 is 15 amino acids. The germline CDR1 and CDR2 sequences are SGHDT and YYEEEE. CDR3 in amino acids: CASSSNDRGITEAFF. In nucleotides, the CDR3 is TGTGCCAGCAGCTCCAATGACAGGGGAATCACTGAAGCTTTCTTT.

Regarding this clone: Other nucleotide sequences from this sample produce the same CDR3. The chain uses TRBV19 and TRBJ1-2, with TRBD1 matching over 7 bases. This CDR3 region has 13 residues. CDR1 LNHDA and CDR2 SQIVND come from the germline V gene (reference sequence). J lost 5 bases, V lost 6 bases, and 6 bases had no gene match. The CDR3 nucleotides read TGTGCCAGTAGCGGACAGGAAGAGTATGGCTACACCTTC. Residues: CASSGQEEYGYTF.

The gene calls are TRBV11-2 and TRBJ1-1; 9 bases map to TRBD1. Germline V gene lookup returns CDR1 SGHAT and CDR2 FQNNGV. With V trimmed by 5 bases and J by 5 bases, 9 bases remained unmatched. CDR3 length: 15 amino acids. The CDR3 loop is CASSAYRGRGTEAFF. In DNA form, the CDR3 reads TGTGCCAGCAGCGCCTACAGGGGGCGCGGGACTGAAGCTTTCTTT.

The chain carries TRBV3-1 (or the pseudogene TRBV3-2) and TRBJ2-1; 8 bases are a match to TRBD2. Trimming cost V 1 base and J 4 bases; bases outside gene matches: 9. The CDR3 totals 17 residues. CDR1 is LGHDT, CDR2 YNNKEL, per germline (reference sequence). The CDR3 loop reads CASSQVAGGSGYNEQFF. The CDR3 DNA is TGTGCCAGCAGCCAAGTGGCGGGAGGCTCGGGGTACAATGAGCAGTTCTTC.

This sequence joins TRBV4-2 and TRBJ2-3, with 12 bases identical to TRBD2. V lost 1 base and J lost 6; bases outside the gene matches: 5. Germline V gives CDR1 LGHNA, CDR2 YNFKEQ. The CDR3 contains 16 residues. The CDR3 region has the DNA TGTGCCAGCAGCCAAGCTAGCGGGGGGGCCGAGGATACGCAGTATTTT. Amino acids: CASSQASGGAEDTQYF.

The V and J genes are TRBV2 and TRBJ1-6; D is unresolved. The V and J ends lost 1 base and 4 bases respectively, with 5 bases between them. In germline, CDR1 is SNHLY, CDR2 FYNNEI. The CDR3 is 14 amino acids. CDR3 loop: CASSEGTYNSPLHF. The CDR3 nucleotides read TGTGCCAGCAGTGAAGGCACTTATAATTCACCCCTCCACTTT.

J is TRBJ1-6 and V is TRBV25-1; D gene uncertain. Germline loops: CDR1 MGHDK, CDR2 SYGVNS. CDR3 size: 15 residues. V was clipped by 3 bases and J by 7 bases, with 13 bases between them. DNA for the CDR3: TGTGCCAGCAGTGACCCTTCTAAACCCAATTCACCCCTCCACTTT. Residues: CASSDPSKPNSPLHF.

This chain uses TRBV6-5 with TRBJ2-1, with 14 bases aligning to TRBD2. This CDR3 comprises 15 residues. The V and J ends lost 6 bases and 10 bases, in that order; junction bases with no gene match: 8. Germline CDR1 is MNHEY and CDR2 is SVGAGI. Here the CDR3 reads CASSGLAGGPEEQFF. In nucleotides, the CDR3 is TGTGCCAGCAGCGGACTAGCGGGGGGACCGGAAGAGCAGTTCTTC.